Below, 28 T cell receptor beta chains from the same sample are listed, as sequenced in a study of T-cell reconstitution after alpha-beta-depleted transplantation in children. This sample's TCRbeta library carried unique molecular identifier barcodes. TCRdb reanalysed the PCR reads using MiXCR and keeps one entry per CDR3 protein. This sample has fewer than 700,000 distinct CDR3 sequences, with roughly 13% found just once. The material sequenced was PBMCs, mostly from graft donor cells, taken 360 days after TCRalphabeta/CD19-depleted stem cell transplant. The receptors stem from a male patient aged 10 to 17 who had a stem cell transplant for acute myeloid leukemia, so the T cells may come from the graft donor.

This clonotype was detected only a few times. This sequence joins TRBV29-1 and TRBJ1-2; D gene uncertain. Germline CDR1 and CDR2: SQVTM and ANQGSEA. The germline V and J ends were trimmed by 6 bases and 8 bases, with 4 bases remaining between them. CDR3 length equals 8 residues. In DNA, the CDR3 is TGCAGCGTCCCCGGCTACACCTTC. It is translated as CSVPGYTF.

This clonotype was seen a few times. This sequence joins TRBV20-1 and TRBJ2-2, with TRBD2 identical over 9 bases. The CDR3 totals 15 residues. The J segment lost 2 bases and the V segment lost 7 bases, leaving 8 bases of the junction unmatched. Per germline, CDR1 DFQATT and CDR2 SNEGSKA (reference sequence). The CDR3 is CSVPGTSRNTGELFF. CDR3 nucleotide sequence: TGCAGTGTCCCCGGGACTAGCCGCAACACCGGGGAGCTGTTTTTT.

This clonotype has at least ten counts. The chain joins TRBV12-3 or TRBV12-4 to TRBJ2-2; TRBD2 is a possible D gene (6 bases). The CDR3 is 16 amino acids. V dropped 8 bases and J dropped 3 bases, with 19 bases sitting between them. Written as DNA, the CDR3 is TGTGCCAGCGGCGGTCGGGACTCCCTGGACACCGGGGAGCTGTTTTTT. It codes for CASGGRDSLDTGELFF.

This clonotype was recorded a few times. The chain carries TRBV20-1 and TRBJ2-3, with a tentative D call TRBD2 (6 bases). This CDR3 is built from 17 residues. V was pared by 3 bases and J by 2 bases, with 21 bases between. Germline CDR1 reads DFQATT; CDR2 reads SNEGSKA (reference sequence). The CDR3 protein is CSASSTTSGRITDTQYF. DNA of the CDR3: TGCAGTGCTAGCTCTACTACTTCAGGGAGGATCACAGATACGCAGTATTTT.

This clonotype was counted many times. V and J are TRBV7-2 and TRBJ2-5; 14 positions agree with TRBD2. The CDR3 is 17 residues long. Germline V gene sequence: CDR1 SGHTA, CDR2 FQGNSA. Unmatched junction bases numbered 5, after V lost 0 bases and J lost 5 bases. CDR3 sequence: CASSLAGLAGVGETQYF. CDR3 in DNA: TGTGCCAGCAGCTTAGCGGGACTAGCGGGAGTAGGGGAGACCCAGTACTTC.

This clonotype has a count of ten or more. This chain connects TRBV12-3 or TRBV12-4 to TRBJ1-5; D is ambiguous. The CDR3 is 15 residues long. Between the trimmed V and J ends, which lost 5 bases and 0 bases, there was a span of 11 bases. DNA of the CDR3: TGTGCCAGCAGTGGCCTTACTGTTAGCAATCAGCCCCAGCATTTT. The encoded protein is CASSGLTVSNQPQHF.

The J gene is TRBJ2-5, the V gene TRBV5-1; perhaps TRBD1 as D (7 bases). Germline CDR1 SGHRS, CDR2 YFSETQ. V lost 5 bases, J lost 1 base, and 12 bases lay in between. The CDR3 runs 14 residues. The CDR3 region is CASRTGDSQETQYF. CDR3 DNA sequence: TGCGCCAGCAGGACGGGGGACAGCCAAGAGACCCAGTACTTC.

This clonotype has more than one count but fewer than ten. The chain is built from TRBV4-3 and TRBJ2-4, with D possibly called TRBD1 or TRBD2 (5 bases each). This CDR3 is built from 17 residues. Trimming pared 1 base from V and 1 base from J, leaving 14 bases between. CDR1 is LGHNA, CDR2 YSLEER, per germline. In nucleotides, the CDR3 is TGCGCCAGCAGCCAAGCCTTACGGGGCTTGGCCAAAAACATTCAGTACTTC. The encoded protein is CASSQALRGLAKNIQYF.

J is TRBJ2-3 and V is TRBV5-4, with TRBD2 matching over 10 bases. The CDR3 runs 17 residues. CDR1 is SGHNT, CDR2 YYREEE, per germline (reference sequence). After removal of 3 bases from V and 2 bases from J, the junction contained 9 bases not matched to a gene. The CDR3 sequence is CASSYPGLAPNTDTQYF. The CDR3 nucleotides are TGTGCCAGCAGCTACCCGGGACTAGCGCCTAACACAGATACGCAGTATTTT. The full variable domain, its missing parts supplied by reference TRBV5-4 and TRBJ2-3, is ETGVTQSPTHLIKTRGQQVTLRCSSQSGHNTVSWYQQALGQGPQFIFQYYREEENGRGNFPPRFSGLQFPNYSSELNVNALELDDSALYLCASSYPGLAPNTDTQYFGPGTRLTVL.

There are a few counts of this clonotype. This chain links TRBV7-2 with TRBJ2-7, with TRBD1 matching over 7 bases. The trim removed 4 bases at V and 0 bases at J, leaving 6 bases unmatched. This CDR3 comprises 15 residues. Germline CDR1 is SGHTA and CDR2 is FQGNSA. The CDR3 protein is CASSSTGVASYEQYF. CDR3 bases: TGTGCCAGCAGCTCCACAGGGGTAGCCTCCTACGAGCAGTACTTC.

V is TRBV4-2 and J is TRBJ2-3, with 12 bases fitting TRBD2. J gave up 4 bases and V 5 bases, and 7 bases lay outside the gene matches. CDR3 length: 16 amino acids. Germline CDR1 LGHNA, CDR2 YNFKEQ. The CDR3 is CASSTPSGRAADTQYF. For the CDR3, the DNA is TGTGCCAGCAGCACCCCTAGCGGGAGGGCCGCAGATACGCAGTATTTT.

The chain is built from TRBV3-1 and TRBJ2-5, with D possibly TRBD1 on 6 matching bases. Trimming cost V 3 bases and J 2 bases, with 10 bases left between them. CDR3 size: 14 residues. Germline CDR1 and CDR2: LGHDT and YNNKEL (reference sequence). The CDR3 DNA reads TGTGCCAGCAGCCATGACAGGCCGCAAGAGACCCAGTACTTC. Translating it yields CASSHDRPQETQYF.

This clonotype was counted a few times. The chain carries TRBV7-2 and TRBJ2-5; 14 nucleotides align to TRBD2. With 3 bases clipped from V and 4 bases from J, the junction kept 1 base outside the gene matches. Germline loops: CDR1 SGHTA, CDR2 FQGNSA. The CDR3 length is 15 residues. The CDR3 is CASSLTSGGGETQYF. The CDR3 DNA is TGTGCCAGCAGCTTGACTAGCGGGGGGGGAGAGACCCAGTACTTC.

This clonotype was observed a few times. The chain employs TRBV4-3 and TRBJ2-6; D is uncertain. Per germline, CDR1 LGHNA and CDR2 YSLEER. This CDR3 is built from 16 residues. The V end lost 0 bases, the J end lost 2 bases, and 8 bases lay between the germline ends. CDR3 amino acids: CASSQDMGTGANVLTF. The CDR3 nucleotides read TGCGCCAGCAGCCAAGACATGGGAACTGGGGCCAACGTCCTGACTTTC.

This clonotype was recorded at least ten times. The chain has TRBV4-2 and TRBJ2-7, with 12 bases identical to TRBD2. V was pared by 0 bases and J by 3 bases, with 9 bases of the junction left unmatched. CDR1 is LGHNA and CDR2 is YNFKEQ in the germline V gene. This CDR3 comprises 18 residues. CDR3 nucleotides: TGTGCCAGCAGCCAAGACCCTCCCGGACTAGCGGGAAACTACGAGCAGTACTTC. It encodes CASSQDPPGLAGNYEQYF.

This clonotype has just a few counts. CDR3 region: CAWIGQGDLKEQYF. Written as DNA, the CDR3 is TGTGCCTGGATTGGACAGGGAGATCTCAAGGAGCAGTACTTC. The J gene is TRBJ2-7, the V gene TRBV30, with TRBD1 identical over 8 bases. The CDR3 totals 14 residues. Germline V gene data show CDR1 as GTSNPN and CDR2 as SVGIG (reference sequence). V was pared by 4 bases and J by 7 bases, with 12 bases of the junction left unmatched.

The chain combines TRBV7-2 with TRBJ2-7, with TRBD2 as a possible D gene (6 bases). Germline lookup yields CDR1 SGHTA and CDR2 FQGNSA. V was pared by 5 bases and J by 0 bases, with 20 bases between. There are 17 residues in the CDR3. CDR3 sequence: CASSESAGTQSSYEQYF. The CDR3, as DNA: TGTGCCAGCAGCGAATCCGCCGGGACTCAAAGCTCCTACGAGCAGTACTTC.

CDR3 region: CASSGGLASAGELFF. CDR3 nucleotides: TGTGCCAGCAGCGGCGGACTAGCGTCTGCCGGGGAGCTGTTTTTT. V and J are TRBV3-1 and TRBJ2-2; 9 bases fit TRBD2. From germline, CDR1 is LGHDT and CDR2 YNNKEL (reference sequence). CDR3 length: 15 residues. V lost 5 bases, J lost 6 bases, and 7 bases stayed unmatched.

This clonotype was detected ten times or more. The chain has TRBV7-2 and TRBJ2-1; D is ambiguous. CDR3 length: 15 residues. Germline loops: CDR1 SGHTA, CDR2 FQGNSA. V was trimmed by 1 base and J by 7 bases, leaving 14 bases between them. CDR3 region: CASSLGHQLQNEQFF. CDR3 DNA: TGTGCCAGCAGCTTAGGCCACCAACTACAGAATGAGCAGTTCTTC.

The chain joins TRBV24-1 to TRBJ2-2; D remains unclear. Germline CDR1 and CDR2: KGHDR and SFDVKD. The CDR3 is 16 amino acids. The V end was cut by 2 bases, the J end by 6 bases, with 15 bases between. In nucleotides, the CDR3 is TGTGCCACCAGTGATTCCCTTGGCGGATGGCCCGGGGAGCTGTTTTTT. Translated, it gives CATSDSLGGWPGELFF.

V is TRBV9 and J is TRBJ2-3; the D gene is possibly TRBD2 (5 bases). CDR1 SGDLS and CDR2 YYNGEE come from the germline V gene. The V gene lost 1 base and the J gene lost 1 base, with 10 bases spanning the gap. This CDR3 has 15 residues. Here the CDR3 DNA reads TGTGCCAGCAGCGTACAGAGGGAAGGCACAGATACGCAGTATTTT. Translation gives CASSVQREGTDTQYF. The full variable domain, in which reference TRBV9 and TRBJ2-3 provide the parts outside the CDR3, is DSGVTQTPKHLITATGQRVTLRCSPRSGDLSVYWYQQSLDQGLQFLIQYYNGEERAKGNILERFSAQQFPDLHSELNLSSLELGDSALYFCASSVQREGTDTQYFGPGTRLTVL.

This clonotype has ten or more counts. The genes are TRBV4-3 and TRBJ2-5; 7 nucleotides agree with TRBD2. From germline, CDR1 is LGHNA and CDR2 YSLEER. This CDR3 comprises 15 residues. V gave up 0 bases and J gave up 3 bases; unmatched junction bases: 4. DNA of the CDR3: TGCGCCAGCAGCCAAGATGGGCTAGCGGAAGAGACCCAGTACTTC. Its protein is CASSQDGLAEETQYF.

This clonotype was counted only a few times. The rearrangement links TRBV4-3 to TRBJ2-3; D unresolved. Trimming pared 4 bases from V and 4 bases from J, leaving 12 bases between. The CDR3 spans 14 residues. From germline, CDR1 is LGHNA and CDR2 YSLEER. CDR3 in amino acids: CASSPWTGSDTQYF. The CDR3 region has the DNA TGCGCCAGCAGCCCATGGACGGGCTCAGATACGCAGTATTTT.

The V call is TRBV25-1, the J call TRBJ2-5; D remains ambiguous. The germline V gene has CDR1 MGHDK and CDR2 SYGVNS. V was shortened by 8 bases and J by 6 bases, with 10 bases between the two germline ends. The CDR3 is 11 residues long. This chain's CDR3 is CASWAFQTQYF. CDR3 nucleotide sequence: TGTGCCAGCTGGGCTTTCCAGACCCAGTACTTC.

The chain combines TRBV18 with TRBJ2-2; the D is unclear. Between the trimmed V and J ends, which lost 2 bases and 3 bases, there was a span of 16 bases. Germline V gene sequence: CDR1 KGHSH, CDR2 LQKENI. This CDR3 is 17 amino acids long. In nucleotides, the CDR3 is TGTGCCAGCTCACCAAACAGTAATTCAGCCCACACCGGGGAGCTGTTTTTT. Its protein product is CASSPNSNSAHTGELFF. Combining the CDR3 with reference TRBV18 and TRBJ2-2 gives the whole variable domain NAGVMQNPRHLVRRRGQEARLRCSPMKGHSHVYWYRQLPEEGLKFMVYLQKENIIDESGMPKERFSAEFPKEGPSILRIQQVVRGDSAAYFCASSPNSNSAHTGELFFGEGSRLTVL.

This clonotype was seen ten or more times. In nucleotides, the CDR3 is TGCGCCAGCAGCCGAAACCTCCAGGGGGCTGAGCAGTTCTTC. This encodes CASSRNLQGAEQFF. The chain recombines TRBV5-1 with TRBJ2-1; 8 nucleotides match TRBD1. This CDR3 region has 14 residues. The J segment lost 9 bases and the V segment lost 4 bases, leaving 9 bases of the junction unmatched. Germline V gene lookup returns CDR1 SGHRS and CDR2 YFSETQ.

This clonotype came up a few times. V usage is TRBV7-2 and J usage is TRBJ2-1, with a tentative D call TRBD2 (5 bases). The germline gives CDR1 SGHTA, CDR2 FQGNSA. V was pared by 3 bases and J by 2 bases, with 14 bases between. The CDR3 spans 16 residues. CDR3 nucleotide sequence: TGTGCCAGCAGCTTTCTAACCCCAGCGGCCTACAATGAGCAGTTCTTC. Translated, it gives CASSFLTPAAYNEQFF. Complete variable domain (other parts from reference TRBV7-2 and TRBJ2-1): GAGVSQSPSNKVTEKGKDVELRCDPISGHTALYWYRQSLGQGLEFLIYFQGNSAPDKSGLPSDRFSAERTGGSVSTLTIQRTQQEDSAVYLCASSFLTPAAYNEQFFGPGTRLTVL.

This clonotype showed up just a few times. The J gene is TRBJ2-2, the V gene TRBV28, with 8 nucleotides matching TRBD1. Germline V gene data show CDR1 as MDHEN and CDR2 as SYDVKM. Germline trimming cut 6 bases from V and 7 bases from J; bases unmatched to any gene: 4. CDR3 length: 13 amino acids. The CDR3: CASRRQGHGELFF. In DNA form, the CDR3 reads TGTGCCAGCAGACGACAGGGGCACGGGGAGCTGTTTTTT.